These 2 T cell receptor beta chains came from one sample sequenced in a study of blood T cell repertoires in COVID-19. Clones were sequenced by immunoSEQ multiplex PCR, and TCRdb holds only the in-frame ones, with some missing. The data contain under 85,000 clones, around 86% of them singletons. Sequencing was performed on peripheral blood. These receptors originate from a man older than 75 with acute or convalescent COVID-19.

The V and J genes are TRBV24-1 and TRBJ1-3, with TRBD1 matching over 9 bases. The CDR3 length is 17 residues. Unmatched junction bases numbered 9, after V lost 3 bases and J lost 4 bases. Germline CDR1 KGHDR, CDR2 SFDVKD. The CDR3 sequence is CATSDSPGTGFGNTIYF. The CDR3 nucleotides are TGTGCCACCAGTGATAGTCCCGGGACAGGGTTCGGAAACACCATATATTTT.

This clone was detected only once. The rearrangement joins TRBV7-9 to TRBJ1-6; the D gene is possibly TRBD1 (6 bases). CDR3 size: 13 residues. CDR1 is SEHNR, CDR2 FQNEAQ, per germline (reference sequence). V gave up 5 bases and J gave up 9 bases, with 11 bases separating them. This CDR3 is CASSRGGGSPLHF. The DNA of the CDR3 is TGTGCCAGCAGCAGAGGGGGTGGTTCACCCCTCCACTTT.